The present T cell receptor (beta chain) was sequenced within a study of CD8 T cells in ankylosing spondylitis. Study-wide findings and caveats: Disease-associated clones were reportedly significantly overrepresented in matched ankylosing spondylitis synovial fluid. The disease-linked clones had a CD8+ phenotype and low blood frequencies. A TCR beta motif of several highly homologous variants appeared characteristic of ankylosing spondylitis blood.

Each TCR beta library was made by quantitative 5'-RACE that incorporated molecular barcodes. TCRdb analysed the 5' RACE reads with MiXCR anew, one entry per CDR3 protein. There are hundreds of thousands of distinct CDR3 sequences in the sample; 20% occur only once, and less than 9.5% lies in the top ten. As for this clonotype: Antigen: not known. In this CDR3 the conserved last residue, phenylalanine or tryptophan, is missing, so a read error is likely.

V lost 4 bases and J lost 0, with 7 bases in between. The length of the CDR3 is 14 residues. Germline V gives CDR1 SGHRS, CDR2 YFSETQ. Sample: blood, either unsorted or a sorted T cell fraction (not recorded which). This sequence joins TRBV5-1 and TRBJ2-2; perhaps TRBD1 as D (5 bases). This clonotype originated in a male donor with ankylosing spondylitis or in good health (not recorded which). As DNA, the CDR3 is TGCGCCAGCAGCATACAGGCGAACACCGGGGAGCTGTTTTTA. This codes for CASSIQANTGELFL.